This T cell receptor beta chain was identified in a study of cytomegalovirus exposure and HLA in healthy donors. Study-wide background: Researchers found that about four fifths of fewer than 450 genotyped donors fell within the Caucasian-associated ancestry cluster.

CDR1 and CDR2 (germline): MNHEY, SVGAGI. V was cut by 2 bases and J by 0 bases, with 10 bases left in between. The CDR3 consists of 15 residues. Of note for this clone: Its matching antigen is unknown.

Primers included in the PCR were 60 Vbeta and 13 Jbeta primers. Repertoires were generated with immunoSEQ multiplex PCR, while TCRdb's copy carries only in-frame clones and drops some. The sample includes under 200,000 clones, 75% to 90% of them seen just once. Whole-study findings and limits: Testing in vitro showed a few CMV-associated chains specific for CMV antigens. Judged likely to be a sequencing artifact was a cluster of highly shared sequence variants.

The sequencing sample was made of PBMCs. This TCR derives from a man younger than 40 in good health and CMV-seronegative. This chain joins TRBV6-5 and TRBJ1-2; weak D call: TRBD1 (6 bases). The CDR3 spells CASSYRDTTNYGYTF. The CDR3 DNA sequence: TGTGCCAGCAGTTACCGGGACACAACTAACTATGGCTACACCTTC.